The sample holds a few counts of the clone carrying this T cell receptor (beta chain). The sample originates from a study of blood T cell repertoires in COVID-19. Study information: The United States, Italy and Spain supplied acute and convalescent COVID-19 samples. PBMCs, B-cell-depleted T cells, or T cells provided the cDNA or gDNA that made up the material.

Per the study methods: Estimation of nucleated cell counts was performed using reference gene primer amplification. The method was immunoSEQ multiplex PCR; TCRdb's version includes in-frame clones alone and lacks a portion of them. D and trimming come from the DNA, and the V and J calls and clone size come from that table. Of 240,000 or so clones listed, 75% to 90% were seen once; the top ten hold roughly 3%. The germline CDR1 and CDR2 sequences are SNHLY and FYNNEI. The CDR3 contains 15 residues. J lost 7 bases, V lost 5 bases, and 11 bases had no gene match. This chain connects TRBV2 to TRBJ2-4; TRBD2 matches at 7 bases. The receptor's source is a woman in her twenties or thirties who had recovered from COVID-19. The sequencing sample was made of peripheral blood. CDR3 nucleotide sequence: TGTGCCAGCAGTCGCCCCGGAGCGGGGAGGAACATTCAGTACTTC. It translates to CASSRPGAGRNIQYF.